The 27 T cell receptor beta chains below were found in one sample sequenced in a study of blood T cell repertoires in COVID-19. Sequenced by immunoSEQ multiplex PCR; TCRdb stores in-frame clones only, minus some. The sample lists about 350,000 clones; roughly 90% were seen once. The material sequenced was PBMCs or T cells enriched from blood (not recorded which). All receptors derive from a young woman who had been exposed to COVID-19.

To note about this clone: Other DNA sequences in this sample translate to the same CDR3. The gene calls are TRBV18 and TRBJ1-4, with D unresolved. Germline CDR1 reads KGHSH; CDR2 reads LQKENI. Trimming took 3 bases from V and 0 from J, leaving 8 bases between them. The CDR3 has 15 amino acids. CDR3 residues: CASSPPGTTNEKLFF. CDR3 sequence (DNA): TGTGCCAGCTCACCTCCGGGAACAACTAATGAAAAACTGTTTTTT.

The rearrangement uses TRBV5-1 and TRBJ2-6; D might be TRBD1 (6 bases). CDR1 SGHRS and CDR2 YFSETQ come from the germline V gene. V was clipped by 7 bases and J by 0 bases, with 8 bases between them. The CDR3 is 14 residues long. The CDR3 nucleotides read TGCGCCAGCTCAGGGGCCTCTGGGGCCAACGTCCTGACTTTC. Translation gives CASSGASGANVLTF.

The rearrangement links TRBV18 to TRBJ1-1, with 7 bases fitting TRBD1. V lost 4 bases and J lost 3; bases outside the gene matches: 11. In germline, CDR1 is KGHSH, CDR2 LQKENI. The CDR3 runs to 16 residues. This CDR3 is CASSLGGTGVDTEAFF. CDR3 nucleotide sequence: TGTGCCAGCTCACTGGGGGGTACAGGGGTGGACACTGAAGCTTTCTTT.

The chain links TRBV28 to TRBJ2-7; 8 bases fit TRBD2. J gave up 0 bases and V 8 bases, and 9 bases lay outside the gene matches. Germline assignment: CDR1 MDHEN and CDR2 SYDVKM. The CDR3 has 15 residues. CDR3 nucleotide sequence: TGTGCCAGCCTCACTAGCGGTACCATCTCCTACGAGCAGTACTTC. Residues: CASLTSGTISYEQYF. Filled out from reference TRBV28 and TRBJ2-7, the complete variable domain reads DVKVTQSSRYLVKRTGEKVFLECVQDMDHENMFWYRQDPGLGLRLIYFSYDVKMKEKGDIPEGYSVSREKKERFSLILESASTNQTSMYLCASLTSGTISYEQYFGPGTRLTVT.

V and J are TRBV7-9 and TRBJ2-7; possible D gene TRBD1, 5 bases. Germline V lookup: CDR1 SEHNR, CDR2 FQNEAQ (reference sequence). V lost 2 bases, J lost 5 bases, and 10 bases lay in between. The CDR3 runs 13 residues. The CDR3 loop is CASSLLGRDEQYF. The CDR3 DNA reads TGTGCCAGCAGCTTATTAGGCAGGGACGAGCAGTACTTC.

This clone has a single count. The chain has TRBV12-5 and TRBJ1-5; D call uncertain. Trimming took off 1 base at V and 4 bases at J, with 8 bases between the two ends. Per germline, CDR1 LGHNT and CDR2 FRNRAP. This CDR3 has 14 residues. The CDR3 loop reads CASGLATTNQPQHF. CDR3 sequence (DNA): TGTGCTAGTGGTTTGGCAACAACAAATCAGCCCCAGCATTTT.

The chain couples TRBV6-5 to TRBJ2-7, with 7 bases that match TRBD2. Germline values: CDR1 MNHEY, CDR2 SVGAGI. The CDR3 loop spans 13 amino acids. J lost 2 bases, V lost 6 bases, and 4 bases had no gene match. Here the CDR3 DNA reads TGTGCCAGCAGAAGTGGGAGGGCCTACGAGCAGTACTTC. This gives the protein CASRSGRAYEQYF.

The chain employs TRBV14 and TRBJ2-2; 7 bases line up with TRBD2. The germline CDR1 and CDR2 sequences are SGHDN and FVKESK. V trimming: 4 bases; J trimming: 5 bases; junction bases outside the gene matches: 4. This CDR3 spans 14 amino acids. CDR3 residues: CASSPRTRTGELFF. Here the CDR3 DNA reads TGTGCCAGCAGCCCGAGGACTAGGACCGGGGAGCTGTTTTTT.

The chain employs TRBV11-2 and TRBJ2-1; 9 bases are shared with TRBD2. Germline CDR1 and CDR2: SGHAT and FQNNGV. With V trimmed by 5 bases and J by 6 bases, 5 bases remained unmatched. The CDR3 has 14 amino acids. The CDR3 nucleotides are TGTGCCAGCAGCCGTAGCGGGAGTGCCAATGAGCAGTTCTTC. As protein: CASSRSGSANEQFF.

The gene calls are TRBV19 and TRBJ1-1; D is undetermined. In germline, CDR1 is LNHDA, CDR2 SQIVND (reference sequence). V gave up 3 bases and J gave up 0 bases, with 5 bases separating them. The CDR3 loop spans 13 amino acids. CDR3 bases: TGTGCCAGTAGTATTACAATGAACACTGAAGCTTTCTTT. The encoded protein is CASSITMNTEAFF.

The genes are TRBV2 and TRBJ1-5, with TRBD1 matching over 7 bases. Germline-derived CDR1 and CDR2 are SNHLY and FYNNEI. The CDR3 extends over 14 amino acids. With V trimmed by 6 bases and J by 3 bases, 5 bases remained unmatched. The CDR3 DNA is TGTGCCAGCAGCTTCGACAGGGCCAATCAGCCCCAGCATTTT. Translating gives CASSFDRANQPQHF.

This chain links TRBV20-1 with TRBJ1-5; 10 nucleotides line up with TRBD1. The CDR3 contains 16 residues. Germline loops: CDR1 DFQATT, CDR2 SNEGSKA (reference sequence). V lost 3 bases, J lost 1 base, and 6 bases stayed unmatched. The CDR3 region has the DNA TGCAGTGCTAGTCATGGACAGGGGGGCAGCAATCAGCCCCAGCATTTT. Amino acid sequence: CSASHGQGGSNQPQHF.

In this sample, this clone turned up once. The chain recombines TRBV30 with TRBJ2-2; perhaps TRBD1 as D (6 bases). The CDR3 extends over 13 amino acids. The germline gives CDR1 GTSNPN, CDR2 SVGIG (reference sequence). V was clipped by 8 bases and J by 4 bases, with 14 bases between them. CDR3 sequence reads: CAHTRTATGELFF. The DNA for the CDR3 is TGTGCCCACACCAGGACAGCCACCGGGGAGCTGTTTTTT.

J is TRBJ2-7 and V is TRBV9; D is undetermined. Germline-derived CDR1 and CDR2 are SGDLS and YYNGEE. V dropped 0 bases and J dropped 6 bases, with 10 bases sitting between them. This CDR3 is built from 13 residues. The CDR3 loop reads CASSVGSVGEQYF. CDR3 coding DNA: TGTGCCAGCAGCGTAGGCAGCGTCGGCGAGCAGTACTTC.

The chain uses TRBV5-1 and TRBJ2-7; TRBD1 agrees at 11 bases. After removal of 4 bases from V and 5 bases from J, the junction contained 8 bases not matched to a gene. The V gene's germline CDR1 is SGHRS and CDR2 YFSETQ. The CDR3 spans 15 residues. The CDR3 sequence: CASSREGQGVHEQYF. CDR3 coding DNA: TGCGCCAGCAGCCGGGAGGGACAGGGGGTCCACGAGCAGTACTTC. Full variable domain (outside the CDR3, taken from reference TRBV5-1 and TRBJ2-7): KAGVTQTPRYLIKTRGQQVTLSCSPISGHRSVSWYQQTPGQGLQFLFEYFSETQRNKGNFPGRFSGRQFSNSRSEMNVSTLELGDSALYLCASSREGQGVHEQYFGPGTRLTVT.

The chain joins TRBV7-8 to TRBJ2-7, with TRBD2 matching over 14 bases. The CDR3 is 16 amino acids. Germline trimming cut 4 bases from V and 4 bases from J; bases unmatched to any gene: 6. CDR1 SGHVS and CDR2 FQNEAQ come from the germline V gene. This CDR3 is CASSWGLAGVTYEQYF. For the CDR3, the DNA is TGTGCCAGCAGCTGGGGACTAGCGGGAGTAACATACGAGCAGTACTTC.

This chain connects TRBV29-1 to TRBJ1-1; TRBD1 is a possible D gene (5 bases). This CDR3 spans 15 amino acids. The V end was cut by 4 bases, the J end by 7 bases, with 22 bases between. Germline V gene sequence: CDR1 SQVTM, CDR2 ANQGSEA. Here the CDR3 reads CSVGGGGYTALEAFF. The CDR3 DNA reads TGCAGCGTTGGGGGGGGAGGATATACGGCCCTTGAAGCTTTCTTT. Based on the CDR3 plus reference TRBV29-1 and TRBJ1-1, the full variable domain is SAVISQKPSRDICQRGTSLTIQCQVDSQVTMMFWYRQQPGQSLTLIATANQGSEATYESGFVIDKFPISRPNLTFSTLTVSNMSPEDSSIYLCSVGGGGYTALEAFFGQGTRLTVV.

This clone has only one observation. The rearrangement uses TRBV5-3 and TRBJ1-6, with 7 positions matching TRBD1. TRBV5-3 is identified as an open reading frame with a role that is uncertain. There are 20 residues in the CDR3. With 4 bases clipped from V and 4 bases from J, the junction kept 20 bases outside the gene matches. CDR3 loop: CARSGLRDRTRYPYNSPLHF. DNA of the CDR3: TGTGCCAGAAGCGGACTCCGGGACAGAACGAGATACCCTTATAATTCACCCCTCCACTTT.

For the CDR3, the DNA is TGTGCCAGCAGCTTGGCGGGAGGCGGGGAGACCCAGTACTTC. Translating it yields CASSLAGGGETQYF. This chain joins TRBV7-3 and TRBJ2-5; 8 nucleotides agree with TRBD2. The CDR3 covers 14 residues. V lost 3 bases and J lost 5; bases outside the gene matches: 5. Germline V lookup: CDR1 SGHTA, CDR2 FQGTGA. Full variable domain (rest looked up from reference TRBV7-3 and TRBJ2-5): GAGVSQTPSNKVTEKGKYVELRCDPISGHTALYWYRQSLGQGPEFLIYFQGTGAADDSGLPNDRFFAVRPEGSVSTLKIQRTERGDSAVYLCASSLAGGGETQYFGPGTRLLVL.

The chain is built from TRBV7-3 and TRBJ1-1, with D perhaps matching TRBD1 (5 bases). CDR3 size: 16 residues. Trimming took 1 base from V and 0 from J, leaving 12 bases between them. Germline CDR1 is SGHTA and CDR2 is FQGTGA. The CDR3: CASSLIVRDLNTEAFF. The DNA of the CDR3 is TGTGCCAGCAGCTTAATCGTTAGGGACTTGAACACTGAAGCTTTCTTT.

The chain recombines TRBV4-2 with TRBJ2-1; TRBD2 aligns across 8 bases. The junction had 13 bases not matched to a gene; V was cut back by 0 bases and J by 3 bases. CDR3 size: 19 residues. The germline V gene encodes CDR1 LGHNA and CDR2 YNFKEQ. CDR3 in DNA: TGTGCCAGCAGCCAAGATTCGGCTAGCGGGCTTATTAGCTACAATGAGCAGTTCTTC. Protein: CASSQDSASGLISYNEQFF.

This chain links TRBV19 with TRBJ2-7; 7 nucleotides align to TRBD1. J was trimmed by 0 bases and V by 6 bases; bases with no gene match: 8. This CDR3 comprises 15 residues. Germline V lookup: CDR1 LNHDA, CDR2 SQIVND (reference sequence). The CDR3 coding sequence is TGTGCCAGTAGGCCATCACAGGGGAGCTCCTACGAGCAGTACTTC. This encodes CASRPSQGSSYEQYF.

The rearrangement links TRBV11-2 to TRBJ1-5; 7 bases agree with TRBD1. This CDR3 contains 14 residues. Per germline, CDR1 SGHAT and CDR2 FQNNGV. The V and J ends lost 5 bases and 7 bases, in that order; junction bases with no gene match: 8. CDR3 sequence (DNA): TGTGCCAGCAGCGAAACAGGGGTGTTACAGCCCCAGCATTTT. This sequence encodes CASSETGVLQPQHF.

The rearrangement joins TRBV18 to TRBJ1-4; D gene ambiguous. Looked up from germline, CDR1 is KGHSH and CDR2 is LQKENI. The ends were cut back, 1 base at V and 5 bases at J, with 14 bases in the middle. The CDR3 spans 16 residues. The CDR3 sequence: CASSPRAPLNNEKLFF. The CDR3, as DNA: TGTGCCAGCTCACCACGAGCTCCTCTAAACAATGAAAAACTGTTTTTT.

This chain joins TRBV27 and TRBJ2-1, with 9 bases identical to TRBD1. V was pared by 6 bases and J by 6 bases, with 9 bases of the junction left unmatched. The germline V gene encodes CDR1 MNHEY and CDR2 SMNVEV (reference sequence). There are 15 residues in the CDR3. The CDR3 bases are TGTGCCAGCAGCCTCCGGGACAGGGCTTCCAATGAGCAGTTCTTC. Its protein is CASSLRDRASNEQFF.

CDR3 sequence: CSASKGLAGVRSYEQYF. The CDR3 nucleotides read TGCAGTGCTAGTAAGGGACTAGCGGGAGTCCGATCCTACGAGCAGTACTTC. This chain joins TRBV20-1 and TRBJ2-7, with 14 positions matching TRBD2. CDR3 length: 17 amino acids. Germline-derived CDR1 and CDR2 are DFQATT and SNEGSKA (reference sequence). V shed 3 bases and J 1 base; nucleotides not matched to a gene: 8.

The chain combines TRBV7-2 with TRBJ1-1; D possibly corresponds to TRBD1 (6 bases). Germline V gene lookup returns CDR1 SGHTA and CDR2 FQGNSA. Trimming shortened V by 1 base and J by 8 bases, and 14 bases separated the two germline ends. The CDR3 is made up of 14 amino acids. The CDR3 reads CASSLVKQGTEAFF. Here the CDR3 DNA reads TGTGCCAGCAGCTTAGTTAAACAGGGAACAGAAGCTTTCTTT.